This note documents a single TCR beta chain sequence. This sample is drawn from a study of blood T cells in healthy people across ages. At the level of the study: Template switching retrieved approximately one barcoded beta molecule for each two T cells.

Trimming removed 5 bases at V and 7 bases at J, with 20 bases between. Per the germline V gene, CDR1 is DFQATT and CDR2 is SNEGSKA (reference sequence). This CDR3 has 14 residues. A second PCR of roughly 7 to 11 cycles used a sample-barcoded 5' primer and a J-beta primer mix. MiXCR, applied by TCRdb to the 5' RACE reads, yields one record per CDR3 protein. The sample consists of approximately 800,000 distinct CDR3 sequences, approximately 60% of them appearing once. Material: blood. This TCR came from a man in his forties in good health. The rearrangement joins TRBV20-1 to TRBJ1-2; D is undetermined. The DNA for the CDR3 is TGCAGTGCTCTAGCAGTGGGCGCGTTGGTTGGCTACACCTTC. This codes for CSALAVGALVGYTF.